This T cell receptor beta chain was sequenced during a study of shared clonotypes between healthy human individuals. It was about 0.3 ug DNA, some 33,000 T cell genomes, that went into each replicate PCR of unsorted PBMC. Profiling relied on immunoSEQ multiplex PCR, and the TCRdb table lists in-frame clones only, not all of them. The sample contains nearly 500,000 clones, over 60% of which appear only once. Comment on this clone: The antigen is not known.

The donor cohort consisted entirely of Caucasian adults residing in Nashville, Tennessee. Researchers drew on tens of millions of PBMCs for genomic DNA from unsorted samples. The CDR3 extends over 15 amino acids. CDR1 and CDR2 from the germline V gene are MNHNY and SVGAGI (reference sequence). Deletions cut 3 bases from V and 8 bases from J, with 16 bases between. Study outcomes and limitations: Sampling was confined to blood; repertoires within tissues likely differ.

The sample taken for sequencing was PBMCs. The chain combines TRBV6-6 with TRBJ1-4; a weak D match, TRBD1 (5 bases). The source of this sequence is a woman in her thirties or forties in good health. Some clones in this sample may be carry-over from other donors' samples. The CDR3 region is CASSYYSPGSEKLFF. In DNA form, the CDR3 reads TGTGCCAGCAGTTATTACTCCCCAGGGTCGGAAAAACTGTTTTTT.